Detailed here is one T cell receptor (beta chain). The sample belongs to a study of monozygotic twins with inflammatory bowel disease. No DNA is given; TCRdb re-called the 5' RACE reads and lists each CDR3 protein once. This sample's clone table lists 330,000 or so distinct CDR3 sequences. Germline CDR1 reads DFQATT; CDR2 reads SNEGSKA (reference sequence). This CDR3 has 12 residues. Sequenced: blood. The rearrangement uses TRBV20-1 and TRBJ1-1. This receptor was identified in a human donor with ulcerative colitis or Crohn's disease, or a healthy co-twin of an affected twin (not recorded which). CDR3: CSARRAGTEAFF.